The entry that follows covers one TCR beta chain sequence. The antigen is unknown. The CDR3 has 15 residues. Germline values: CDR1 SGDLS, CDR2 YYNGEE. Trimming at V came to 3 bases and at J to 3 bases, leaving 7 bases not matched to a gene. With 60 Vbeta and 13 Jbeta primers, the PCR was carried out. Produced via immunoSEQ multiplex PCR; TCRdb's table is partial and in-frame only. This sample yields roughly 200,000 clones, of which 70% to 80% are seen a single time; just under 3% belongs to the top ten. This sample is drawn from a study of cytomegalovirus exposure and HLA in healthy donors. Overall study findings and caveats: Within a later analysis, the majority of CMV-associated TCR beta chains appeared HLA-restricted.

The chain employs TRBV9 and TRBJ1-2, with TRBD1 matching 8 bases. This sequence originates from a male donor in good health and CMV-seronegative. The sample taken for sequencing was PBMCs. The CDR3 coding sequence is TGTGCCAGCAGCGCTCAGGGGGCGTGGGACTATGGCTACACCTTC. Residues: CASSAQGAWDYGYTF.